The clone carrying this TCR beta chain was counted a single time. Produced via immunoSEQ multiplex PCR; TCRdb's table is partial and in-frame only. In the table there are 85,000 to 100,000 clones, nearly 97% of which are singletons. These data come from a study of technical replicates of blood from several donors. CDR1 and CDR2 from the germline V gene are SGDLS and YYNGEE. With 0 bases removed from V and 0 bases from J, the gap between germline ends came to 7 bases. The CDR3 spans 14 residues. The sequence was obtained from a human donor in good health. The chain recombines TRBV9 with TRBJ2-7; D unclear. Sequencing was carried out using T cells isolated from PBMCs. Here the CDR3 reads CASSVATHSYEQYF. The CDR3 DNA is TGTGCCAGCAGCGTAGCTACTCACTCCTACGAGCAGTACTTC.